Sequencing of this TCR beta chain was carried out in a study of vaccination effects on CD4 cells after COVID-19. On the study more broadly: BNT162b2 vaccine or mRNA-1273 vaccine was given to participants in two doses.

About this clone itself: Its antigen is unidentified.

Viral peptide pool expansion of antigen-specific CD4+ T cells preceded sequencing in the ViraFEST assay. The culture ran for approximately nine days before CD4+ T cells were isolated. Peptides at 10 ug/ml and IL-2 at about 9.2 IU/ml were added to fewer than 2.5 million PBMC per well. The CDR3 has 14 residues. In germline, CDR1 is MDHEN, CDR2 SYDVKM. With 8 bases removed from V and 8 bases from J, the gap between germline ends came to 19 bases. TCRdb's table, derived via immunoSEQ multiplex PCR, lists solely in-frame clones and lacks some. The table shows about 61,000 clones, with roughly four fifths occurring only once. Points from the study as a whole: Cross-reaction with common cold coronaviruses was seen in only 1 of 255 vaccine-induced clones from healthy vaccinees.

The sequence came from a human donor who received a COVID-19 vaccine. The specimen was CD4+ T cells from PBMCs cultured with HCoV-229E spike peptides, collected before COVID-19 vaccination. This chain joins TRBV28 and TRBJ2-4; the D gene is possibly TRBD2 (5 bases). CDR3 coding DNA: TGTGCCAGCCAGGCGCCGGGATCAGGCGACATTCAGTACTTC. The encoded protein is CASQAPGSGDIQYF.